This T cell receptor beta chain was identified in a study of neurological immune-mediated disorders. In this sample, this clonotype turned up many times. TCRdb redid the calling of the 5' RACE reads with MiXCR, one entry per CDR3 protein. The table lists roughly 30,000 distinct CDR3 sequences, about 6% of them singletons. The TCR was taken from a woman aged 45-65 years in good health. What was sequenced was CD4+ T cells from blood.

DNA for the CDR3: TGTGCCAGCGCGGGACACCTCTCCTACGAGCAGTACTTC. It translates to CASAGHLSYEQYF. The chain couples TRBV7-2 to TRBJ2-7; D could derive from TRBD1 or TRBD2 (6 bases each). Trimming took 8 bases from V and 0 from J, leaving 11 bases between them. In germline, CDR1 is SGHTA, CDR2 FQGNSA. This CDR3 has 13 residues.